This T cell receptor (beta chain) originates from a study of T cell responses to AZD1222 COVID-19 vaccine. Trimming cost V 7 bases and J 7 bases; bases outside gene matches: 10. This CDR3 is built from 17 residues. Germline V gene data show CDR1 as LGHDT and CDR2 as YNNKEL (reference sequence). The repertoire was sequenced with immunoSEQ multiplex PCR; TCRdb's copy has only in-frame clones and lacks some. The table has about 79,000 clones, 80% seen once. The sample was peripheral blood, taken on day 0 of AZD1222 vaccination. The sequence was obtained from an adult in good health. The chain couples TRBV3-1 (or the pseudogene TRBV3-2) to TRBJ2-2, with 15 bases matching TRBD2. In DNA form, the CDR3 reads TGTGCCAGCACCGCAGGACTAGCGGGGGGGCATGGCGGGGAGCTGTTTTTT. It codes for CASTAGLAGGHGGELFF.